This T cell receptor (beta chain) appears in the sequencing data of a study of early T cells in non-severe SARS-CoV-2 infection. Study background: It was bulk RNA from unsorted whole blood that was sequenced, and the chains were unpaired.

Whole-study findings and limits: VDJdb matching skewed toward anti-spike CD8 responses, missing private and CD4 specificities.

This clonotype was counted ten times or more. Antigen unknown. Looked up from germline, CDR1 is SEHNR and CDR2 is FQNEAQ (reference sequence). Deletions cut 5 bases from V and 1 base from J, with 9 bases between. The CDR3 length is 15 residues. Separate cDNA molecules each had unique molecular identifiers attached to them. TCRdb re-called the 5' RACE reads through MiXCR, storing one row per CDR3 protein. The sample lists tens of thousands of distinct CDR3 sequences, approximately 10% occurring once. This TCR was recovered from an adult who was a healthcare worker with PCR-confirmed SARS-CoV-2 infection or an uninfected control (not recorded which). V usage is TRBV7-9 and J usage is TRBJ2-6; perhaps TRBD1 as D (5 bases). The sample in question was whole blood, obtained at baseline. The CDR3 DNA sequence: TGTGCCAGCAGCAAGACAGAATCTGGGGCCAACGTCCTGACTTTC. Translating it yields CASSKTESGANVLTF.